This T cell receptor beta chain was sequenced in a study of CD4 and CD8 cells across lung adenocarcinoma regions. With respect to this clonotype: A junction boundary mismatches the germline segment, possibly from a read error.

Germline loops: CDR1 MNHNS, CDR2 SASEGT. The CDR3 sequence is 18 residues long. Each CDR3 protein is one row after TCRdb ran MiXCR on the PCR reads. The table lists about 25,000 distinct CDR3 sequences, around 50% of them singletons. This TCR derives from a male donor with lung adenocarcinoma. The CD4 and CD8 labels of this study may be unreliable. The specimen was CD8+ T cells from the center of a lung tumor. V gene TRBV6-1 combines with J gene TRBJ2-3, with 9 bases that match TRBD2. The CDR3 region has the DNA TGTGCCAGCAGCGAGGCGGGAGGGGGGGGCCCAGACCCAGAGACGCAGTACTTT. This translates into CASSEAGGGGPDPETQYF.